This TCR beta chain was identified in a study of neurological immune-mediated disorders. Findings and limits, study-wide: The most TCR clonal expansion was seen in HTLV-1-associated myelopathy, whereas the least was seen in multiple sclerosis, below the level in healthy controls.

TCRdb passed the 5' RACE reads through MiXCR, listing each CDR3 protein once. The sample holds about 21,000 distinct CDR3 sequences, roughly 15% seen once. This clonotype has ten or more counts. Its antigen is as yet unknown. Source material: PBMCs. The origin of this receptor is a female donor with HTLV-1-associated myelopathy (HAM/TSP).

The CDR3 loop is CASSPSGGAYNEQFF. The CDR3 coding sequence is TGTGCCAGCAGCCCGAGCGGGGGGGCCTACAATGAGCAGTTCTTC. The V gene is TRBV3-1, the J gene TRBJ2-1, with TRBD2 matching 10 bases. Germline loops: CDR1 LGHDT, CDR2 YNNKEL (reference sequence). The CDR3 runs to 15 residues. With V trimmed by 4 bases and J by 2 bases, 2 bases remained unmatched.